These T cell receptor beta chains were read from a single sample in a study of cytomegalovirus exposure and HLA in healthy donors. TCRdb's copy holds only in-frame clones and misses some; the assay was immunoSEQ multiplex PCR. The listing records over 120,000 clones. Sequencing was done on a sample of PBMCs. These TCRs come from a male donor in good health and CMV-seronegative. CDR3s include the opening cysteine and the closing phenylalanine or tryptophan.

j_call v_call cdr3_length cdr3_aa
TRBJ1-2 TRBV6-1 14 CASSAGTVGFGYTF
TRBJ1-1 TRBV7-2 16 CASSLDRGARGTEAFF
TRBJ1-3 TRBV6-1 17 CASSALSGLISGNTIYF
TRBJ1-6 TRBV27 16 CASCPGLSSYNSPLHF
TRBJ2-1 TRBV27 14 CASSRRDSYNEQFF
TRBJ2-7 TRBV6-1 15 CASSATSGSIWEQYF
TRBJ1-2 TRBV25-1 12 CASSEGGTGHTF
TRBJ1-1 TRBV28 15 CASSPSDSMNTEAFF
TRBJ2-7 TRBV7-2 12 CATRRGPYEQYF
TRBJ2-1 TRBV7-9 16 CASSLGKGAGGIPEFF
TRBJ2-2 TRBV9 17 CASSVATGRGATGELFF
TRBJ2-7 TRBV2 15 CASRTDRLSSYEQYF
TRBJ2-1 TRBV29-1 15 CSVEGREAGYNEQFF
TRBJ1-1 TRBV5-6 14 CASSLRSPNTEAFF
TRBJ2-6 TRBV11-3 17 CASSPRGRTIGANVLTF
TRBJ2-7 TRBV27 16 CASSLVASGSSYEQYF
TRBJ1-2 TRBV11-2 14 CASSLTRDNPLSGF
TRBJ2-7 TRBV25-1 13 CASRLTGSYEQYF
TRBJ1-5 TRBV27 17 CASSPNRGFSSNQPQHF
TRBJ2-5 TRBV7-2 13 CASSLAREETQYF
TRBJ1-2 TRBV29-1 13 CSVALDRGNGYTF
TRBJ2-5 TRBV18 15 CASSPLREGQETQYF
TRBJ2-7 TRBV2 15 CASGGLGQGANEQYF
TRBJ2-7 TRBV11-2 13 CASSSLRAYEQYF
TRBJ2-1 TRBV2 15 CASLGGLAAYNEQFF
TRBJ1-4 TRBV2 14 CASSSASEDEKLFF
TRBJ1-2 TRBV28 15 CASRGGTGGFYGYTF
TRBJ1-3 TRBV30 13 CAAKVGSGNTLYF
TRBJ2-3 TRBV29-1 12 CSALREQDTQYF
TRBJ2-3 TRBV30 14 CAWSSGSGTDTQYF
TRBJ1-1 TRBV30 13 CAWSVGTGGEAFF
TRBJ2-5 TRBV5-1 18 CASSTPPANRVPQETQYF
TRBJ2-1 TRBV30 16 CAWSVLWESAYNEQFF
TRBJ2-7 TRBV7-6 15 CASSSPRTDAYEQYF
TRBJ2-7 TRBV6-5 14 CASSPLVAVYEQYF
TRBJ2-7 TRBV18 13 CASSPGISYEQYF
TRBJ1-1 TRBV2 13 CASRTDMNTEAFF
TRBJ2-1 TRBV10-3 20 CAISTVAVTPNTSSYNEQFF
TRBJ2-2 TRBV7-9 16 CASSLVRTGATGELFF
TRBJ1-4 TRBV6-8 14 CASSPHRVPEKLFF